This T cell receptor (beta chain) was captured in a study of beta chain features in type 1 diabetes. Across the whole study: What patients shared with healthy donors was a similar profile of age, gender and cell yields.

General observations from the study: TCRB CDR3s were moderately but significantly shorter in Type 1 diabetes patients in all four CD4+ subsets. Possibly, sequencing cDNA over-represented cells that had high TCR expression levels.

The investigators reverse transcribed all of the isolated RNA, so they sequenced expressed TCRB transcripts. Assay used: immunoSEQ multiplex PCR; TCRdb lists only in-frame clones, some missing. The profile shows about 340,000 clones, 7% to 10% of them singletons. A single heparinised draw of approximately 110 mL on average was taken per donor. Via the markers CD45RO/CCR7/CD25/CD127/CD95/CD27, stem cell-like memory, regulatory, central memory and naive CD4+ cells were sorted. The ends were cut back, 6 bases at V and 1 base at J, with 4 bases in the middle. The CDR3 runs to 11 residues. Germline V gives CDR1 LGHNA, CDR2 YSLEER. Points on this clone: Antigen specificity is unknown.

The clonotype comes from a man aged 25-45 years with type 1 diabetes. The chain carries TRBV4-3 and TRBJ2-7; no clear D. Specimen: central memory CD4+ T cells from blood. The CDR3 DNA follows: TGCGCCAGCAGTGATTCCTACGAGCAGTACTTC. It specifies CASSDSYEQYF.